This entry lists 7 T cell receptor beta chains sequenced from one sample in a study of cytomegalovirus exposure and HLA in healthy donors. The study ran its PCR with 60 Vbeta and 13 Jbeta primers. Repertoires were generated with immunoSEQ multiplex PCR, while TCRdb's copy carries only in-frame clones and drops some. The sample holds some 160,000 clones, 65% to 90% seen once. Sequencing input: PBMCs. Receptors originate from a male donor in good health and CMV-seronegative.

The V gene is TRBV11-2, the J gene TRBJ2-3, with 7 bases matching TRBD2. The CDR3 extends over 14 amino acids. Looked up from germline, CDR1 is SGHAT and CDR2 is FQNNGV. Unmatched junction bases numbered 6, after V lost 5 bases and J lost 4 bases. As DNA, the CDR3 is TGTGCCAGCAGCCTTGCTCGGGGGGCAGATACGCAGTATTTT. Translation gives CASSLARGADTQYF. Full variable domain (remainder filled in from reference TRBV11-2 and TRBJ2-3): EAGVAQSPRYKIIEKRQSVAFWCNPISGHATLYWYQQILGQGPKLLIQFQNNGVVDDSQLPKDRFSAERLKGVDSTLKIQPAKLEDSAVYLCASSLARGADTQYFGPGTRLTVL.

The chain links TRBV4-3 to TRBJ1-6, with a tentative D call TRBD1 (5 bases). CDR3 length: 14 residues. Trimming shortened V by 0 bases and J by 9 bases, and 9 bases separated the two germline ends. Germline values: CDR1 LGHNA, CDR2 YSLEER. In nucleotides, the CDR3 is TGCGCCAGCAGCCAAGAAGGGGATACTTCACCCCTCCACTTT. Translating it yields CASSQEGDTSPLHF.

The J gene is TRBJ2-2, the V gene TRBV4-1; 11 bases line up with TRBD2. The CDR3 extends over 18 amino acids. V was pared by 4 bases and J by 0 bases, with 7 bases of the junction left unmatched. Germline loops: CDR1 MGHRA, CDR2 YSYEKL. The CDR3 nucleotides read TGCGCCAGCAGCCGTCGTCTAGCGGGGGGCACGAACACCGGGGAGCTGTTTTTT. Amino acids: CASSRRLAGGTNTGELFF.

The table lists this clone with a few counts. The V call is TRBV4-2, the J call TRBJ2-1; D unclear. The germline V gene has CDR1 LGHNA and CDR2 YNFKEQ. The CDR3 is 12 amino acids. Deletions cut 0 bases from V and 10 bases from J, with 7 bases between. CDR3 in amino acids: CASSQDSREQFF. In DNA, the CDR3 is TGTGCCAGCAGCCAAGATTCGAGGGAGCAGTTCTTC.

The chain recombines TRBV6-6 with TRBJ1-4, with 9 bases fitting TRBD1. Germline lookup yields CDR1 MNHNY and CDR2 SVGAGI (reference sequence). V trimming: 5 bases; J trimming: 5 bases; junction bases outside the gene matches: 6. The CDR3 sequence is 15 residues long. Here the CDR3 DNA reads TGTGCCAGCAGTGGCACCGGGACAGGGAATGAAAAACTGTTTTTT. Translated, it gives CASSGTGTGNEKLFF.

The chain is built from TRBV18 and TRBJ2-3; possibly TRBD1 for D (6 bases). Looked up from germline, CDR1 is KGHSH and CDR2 is LQKENI. The V gene lost 4 bases and the J gene lost 4 bases, with 12 bases spanning the gap. The CDR3 extends over 14 amino acids. The CDR3 DNA is TGTGCCAGCTCACTCACCACAGGGCCAGATACGCAGTATTTT. Translated, it gives CASSLTTGPDTQYF. The entire variable domain, with the rest obtained from reference TRBV18 and TRBJ2-3, is as follows: NAGVMQNPRHLVRRRGQEARLRCSPMKGHSHVYWYRQLPEEGLKFMVYLQKENIIDESGMPKERFSAEFPKEGPSILRIQQVVRGDSAAYFCASSLTTGPDTQYFGPGTRLTVL.

The CDR3 sequence is CASSSGQGGTTEAFF. CDR3 sequence (DNA): TGTGCCAGCAGCTCAGGACAGGGTGGGACCACTGAAGCTTTCTTT. The chain employs TRBV13 and TRBJ1-1, with TRBD1 matching 8 bases. The CDR3 is made up of 15 amino acids. Germline assignment: CDR1 PRHDT and CDR2 FYEKMQ (reference sequence). Germline trimming cut 4 bases from V and 4 bases from J; bases unmatched to any gene: 8.